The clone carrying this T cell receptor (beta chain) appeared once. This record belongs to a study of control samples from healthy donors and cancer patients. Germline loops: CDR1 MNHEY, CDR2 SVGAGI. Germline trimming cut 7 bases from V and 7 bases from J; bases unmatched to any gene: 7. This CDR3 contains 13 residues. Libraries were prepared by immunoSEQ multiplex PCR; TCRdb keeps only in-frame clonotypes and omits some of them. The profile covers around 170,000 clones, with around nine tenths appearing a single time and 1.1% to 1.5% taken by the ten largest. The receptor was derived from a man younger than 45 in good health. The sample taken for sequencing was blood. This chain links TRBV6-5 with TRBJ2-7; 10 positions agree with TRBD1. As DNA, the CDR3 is TGTGCCAGCAAGGACAGGGGGAGGGGGGAGCAGTACTTC. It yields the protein CASKDRGRGEQYF.